The T cell receptor beta chain under discussion was sequenced for a study of graft-versus-host responses after intestinal transplantation. The V end lost 4 bases, the J end lost 5 bases, and 12 bases lay between the germline ends. This CDR3 has 13 amino acids. The germline gives CDR1 MNHEY, CDR2 SVGAGI. This table comes from immunoSEQ multiplex PCR, and its TCRdb copy is limited to in-frame clones, with some not included. This sample yields roughly 20,000 clones, of which approximately 40% are seen a single time; under 1.5% belongs to the top ten. The authors seeded around 200,000 CFSE-labeled responder cells together with around 200,000 irradiated stimulator cells tagged with violet dye. Study results and caveats: GvH clones were found in recipient marrow; some appeared first in ileum or blood. Allografts from individuals with graft-donor T cell macrochimerism displayed high graft-versus-host to host-versus-graft clonal ratios.

J is TRBJ2-7 and V is TRBV6-5; the D is unclear. This sample comprised alloreactive CD8+ T cells from a mixed lymphocyte reaction culture, obtained before transplantation. As for subset: CFSE-low proliferating T cells sorted from roughly 6-day pre-transplant mixed lymphocyte reaction (GvH or HvG direction). The receptor comes from a human patient who was an organ donor for intestinal transplantation. CDR3 loop: CASSLSGRDEQYF. Here the CDR3 DNA reads TGTGCCAGCAGTTTGTCAGGCCGGGACGAGCAGTACTTC.